This TCR beta chain was sequenced for a study of shared clonotypes between healthy human individuals. Deletions cut 6 bases from V and 2 bases from J, with 10 bases between. The CDR3 contains 14 residues. The germline V gene encodes CDR1 SNHLY and CDR2 FYNNEI. TCRdb's copy holds only in-frame clones and misses some; the assay was immunoSEQ multiplex PCR. The sample has 1.4 million to 1.5 million clones; approximately 97% are singletons. Regarding this clone: The antigen remains undetermined.

Broader study findings: Estimated clonotype richness was generally higher in naive than memory subsets.

The receptor comes from a young man in good health. The chain is built from TRBV2 and TRBJ2-2; perhaps TRBD2 as D (6 bases). Sample: naive CD4+ T cells sorted from blood. Subset: CD45RA+ positively selected. The CDR3: CASSGDLNTGELFF. The DNA of the CDR3 is TGTGCCAGCAGCGGGGACTTAAACACCGGGGAGCTGTTTTTT.